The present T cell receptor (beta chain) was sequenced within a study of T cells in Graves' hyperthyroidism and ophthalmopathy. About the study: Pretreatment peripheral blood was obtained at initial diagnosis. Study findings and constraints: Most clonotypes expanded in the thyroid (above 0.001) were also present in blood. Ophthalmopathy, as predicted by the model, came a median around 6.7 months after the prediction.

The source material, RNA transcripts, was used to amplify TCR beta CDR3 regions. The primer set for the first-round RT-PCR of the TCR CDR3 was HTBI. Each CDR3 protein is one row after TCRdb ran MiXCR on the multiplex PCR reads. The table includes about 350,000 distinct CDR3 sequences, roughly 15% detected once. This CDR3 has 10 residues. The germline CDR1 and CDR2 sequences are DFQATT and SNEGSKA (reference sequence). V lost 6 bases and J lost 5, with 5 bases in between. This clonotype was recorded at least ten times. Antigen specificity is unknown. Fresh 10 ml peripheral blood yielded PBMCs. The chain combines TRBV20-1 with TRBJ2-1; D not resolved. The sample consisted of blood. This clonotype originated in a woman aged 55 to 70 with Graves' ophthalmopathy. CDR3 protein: CSAENNEQFF. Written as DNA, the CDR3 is TGCAGTGCAGAAAACAATGAGCAGTTCTTC.